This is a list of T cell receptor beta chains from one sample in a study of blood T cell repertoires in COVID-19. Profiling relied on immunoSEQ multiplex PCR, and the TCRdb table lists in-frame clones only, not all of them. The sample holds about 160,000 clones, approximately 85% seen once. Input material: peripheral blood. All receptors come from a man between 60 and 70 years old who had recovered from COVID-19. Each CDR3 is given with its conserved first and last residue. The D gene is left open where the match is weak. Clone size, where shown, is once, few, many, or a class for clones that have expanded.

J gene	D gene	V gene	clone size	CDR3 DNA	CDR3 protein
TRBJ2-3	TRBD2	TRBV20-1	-	TGCAGTGCTAGTAGCGGGGGCACAGATACGCAGTATTTT	CSASSGGTDTQYF
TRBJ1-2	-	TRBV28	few	TGTGCCAGCAGTTTACCCACTTATGGCTACACCTTC	CASSLPTYGYTF
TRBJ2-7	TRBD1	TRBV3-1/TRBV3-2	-	TGTGCCAGCAGGAAGGGGGCGGCGCACGAGCAGTACTTC	CASRKGAAHEQYF
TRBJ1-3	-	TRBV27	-	TGTGCCAGCAGTTGGGCTCGTGGAAACACCATATATTTT	CASSWARGNTIYF
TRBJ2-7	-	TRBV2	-	TGTGCCATCATACAGGGCCTATCCTACGAGCAGTACTTC	CAIIQGLSYEQYF
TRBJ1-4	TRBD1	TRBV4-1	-	TGCGCCAGCAGCCAAGAGGGTCGAACAGGGGGAGGTGAAAAACTGTTTTTT	CASSQEGRTGGGEKLFF
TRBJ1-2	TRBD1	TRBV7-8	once	TGTGCCAGCAGCTCCCGGACAGGGGGACAGTATGGCTACACCTTC	CASSSRTGGQYGYTF
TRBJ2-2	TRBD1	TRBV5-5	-	TGTGCCAGCAGCAAGGGACAGGGTGGCACCGGGGAGCTGTTTTTT	CASSKGQGGTGELFF
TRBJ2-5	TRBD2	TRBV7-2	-	TGTGCCAGCAGCACGGGACTAGCGGGGGGGCCGGGGGAGACCCAGTACTTC	CASSTGLAGGPGETQYF
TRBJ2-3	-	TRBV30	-	TGTGCCTGGAGTGTCCGAGGGTGGGGCACAGATACGCAGTATTTT	CAWSVRGWGTDTQYF
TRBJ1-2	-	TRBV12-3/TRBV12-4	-	TGTGCCAGCAGTTTTGAGGAGTATGGCTACACCTTC	CASSFEEYGYTF
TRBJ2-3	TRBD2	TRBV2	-	TGTGCCAACCTAGCGGGGGCTGGGACAGATACGCAGTATTTT	CANLAGAGTDTQYF
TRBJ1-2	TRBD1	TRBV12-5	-	TGTGCTAGTGGTTTGAGGGGGCGCGGGGGCTACACCTTC	CASGLRGRGGYTF
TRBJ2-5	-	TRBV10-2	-	TGCGCCAGCAGTGAGCGCAGTCAAGAGACCCAGTACTTC	CASSERSQETQYF
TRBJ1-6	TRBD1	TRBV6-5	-	TGTGCCAGCAGCCAGGACAGGGTTTCACCCCTCCACTTT	CASSQDRVSPLHF
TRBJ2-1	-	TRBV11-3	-	TGTGCCAGCAGCTTTGGGAGGGGGACAAATGAGCAGTTCTTC	CASSFGRGTNEQFF
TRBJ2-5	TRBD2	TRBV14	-	TGTGCCAGCAGCCACTTGGGGGGGGAAGAGACCCAGTACTTC	CASSHLGGEETQYF
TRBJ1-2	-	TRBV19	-	TGTGCCAGTAGTACCTCCTCAGGGTATAACTATGGCTACACCTTC	CASSTSSGYNYGYTF
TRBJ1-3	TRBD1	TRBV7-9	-	TGTGCCAGCAGCTTCGCGACAGGGTACGGAAACACCATATATTTT	CASSFATGYGNTIYF
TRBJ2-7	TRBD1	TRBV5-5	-	TGTGCCAGCAGCTCAAAGTTCGGGACAGGTTCCTACGAGCAGTACTTC	CASSSKFGTGSYEQYF
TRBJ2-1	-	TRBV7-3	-	TGTGCCAGCAGCTTATGGGGGGATGAGCAGTTCTTC	CASSLWGDEQFF
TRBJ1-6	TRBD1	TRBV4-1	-	TGCGCCAGCAGCCAAGATTCAATAAGAACAGGGGTAATCTCACCCCTCCACTTT	CASSQDSIRTGVISPLHF
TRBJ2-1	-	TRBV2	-	TGTGCCAGCAGTGGGGAGCTTCGGCACAATGAGCAGTTCTTC	CASSGELRHNEQFF
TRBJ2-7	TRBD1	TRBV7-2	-	TGTGCCAGCAGCTTAGCCACAGGGGGGCCCTACGAGCAGTACTTC	CASSLATGGPYEQYF
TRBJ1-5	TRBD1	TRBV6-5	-	TGTGCCAGCAGTATGACAGGGAATCAGCCCCAGCATTTT	CASSMTGNQPQHF
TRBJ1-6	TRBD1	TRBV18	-	TGTGCCAGCTCACCAACCGCCCCGGGACAGGGAGCTTCACCCCTCCACTTT	CASSPTAPGQGASPLHF
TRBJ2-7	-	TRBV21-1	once	TGTGCCAGCAGTGGACAGGAGACCTACGAGCAGTACTTC	CASSGQETYEQYF
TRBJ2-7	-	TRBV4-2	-	TGTGCCAGCAGCCAAGATCTCGTCGACGACAGCGCCTACGAGCAGTACTTC	CASSQDLVDDSAYEQYF
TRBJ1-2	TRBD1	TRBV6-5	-	TGTGCCAGCAGTTATGCCGACAGGGGGAGCGGCTACACCTTC	CASSYADRGSGYTF
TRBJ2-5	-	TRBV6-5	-	TGTGCCAGCTTTCACTCAGCGGACCAAGAGACCCAGTACTTC	CASFHSADQETQYF
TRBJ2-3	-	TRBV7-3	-	TGTGCCAGCAGCACCCCCGGGAATACGCAGTATTTT	CASSTPGNTQYF
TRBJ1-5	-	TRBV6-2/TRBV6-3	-	TGTGCCAGCAGTTACAGACCGGGGGGCGGGTTGGTGTATCAGCCCCAGCATTTT	CASSYRPGGGLVYQPQHF
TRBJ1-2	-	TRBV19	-	TGTGCCAGTAAATCCGCCTCAAATCAGGGAAGTGGTGGCTACACCTTC	CASKSASNQGSGGYTF
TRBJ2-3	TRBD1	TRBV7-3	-	TGTGCCAGCAGCAGTCTAGGACAGGGTGGGCCAGATACGCAGTATTTT	CASSSLGQGGPDTQYF
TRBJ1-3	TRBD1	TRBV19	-	TGTGCCAGTAGTATCAGAGGACAGGAGGTTGGAAACACCATATATTTT	CASSIRGQEVGNTIYF
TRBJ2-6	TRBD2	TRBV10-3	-	TGTGCCATCAGCGAACTAGCGGGGGGGCTTGGGGCCAACGTCCTGACTTTC	CAISELAGGLGANVLTF
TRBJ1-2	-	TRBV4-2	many	TGTGCCAGCAGACCCGACGAGGGTCAGAGCTATGGCTACACCTTC	CASRPDEGQSYGYTF
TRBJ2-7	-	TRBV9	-	TGTGCCAGCAGCGTAGGTGAAGGGGTCGAGCAGTACTTC	CASSVGEGVEQYF
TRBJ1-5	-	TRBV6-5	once	TGTGCCAGCAAACAGGGTGGGGATCAGCCCCAGCATTTT	CASKQGGDQPQHF
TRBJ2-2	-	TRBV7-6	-	TGTGCCAGCAGCGGTACGTGGGGGCAAACCGGGGAGCTGTTTTTT	CASSGTWGQTGELFF
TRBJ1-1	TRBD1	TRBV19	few	TGTGCCAGTACCCCTAGACAGGGGTTCGGGAACACTGAAGCTTTCTTT	CASTPRQGFGNTEAFF
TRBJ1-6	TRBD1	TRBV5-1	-	TGCGCCAGCAGCCCCACACCCGACAGGGTATATTCACCCCTCCACTTT	CASSPTPDRVYSPLHF
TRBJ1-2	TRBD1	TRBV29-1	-	TGCAGCGTTTACGGGACAGGGGGCGCGTCTGGCTATGGCTACACCTTC	CSVYGTGGASGYGYTF
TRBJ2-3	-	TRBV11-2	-	TGTGCCAGCAGCTTAGATCATCCAGGGACTGGGACAGATACGCAGTATTTT	CASSLDHPGTGTDTQYF
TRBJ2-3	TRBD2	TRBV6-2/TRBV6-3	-	TGTGCCAGCAGTTTCCAAAGTCCTAGCGGGGGCACAGATACGCAGTATTTT	CASSFQSPSGGTDTQYF
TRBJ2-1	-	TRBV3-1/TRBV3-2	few	TGTGCCAGCAGCCAAGAAAGATGGACTGGCATGGGGGAGCAGTTCTTC	CASSQERWTGMGEQFF
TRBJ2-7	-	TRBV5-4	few	TGTGCCAGCAGCCAGGTCGATCGGTACGAGCAGTACTTC	CASSQVDRYEQYF
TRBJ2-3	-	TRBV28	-	TGTGCCAGCAGTTATGTCATGCTAGCAGACACAGATACGCAGTATTTT	CASSYVMLADTDTQYF
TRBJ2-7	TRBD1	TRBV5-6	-	TGTGCCAGCAGCTCCCCCGGGACAGACTCCTACGAGCAGTACTTC	CASSSPGTDSYEQYF
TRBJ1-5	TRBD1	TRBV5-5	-	TGTGCCAGCAGCTTGGATGGGACAGGGGGATATATCAATCAGCCCCAGCATTTT	CASSLDGTGGYINQPQHF
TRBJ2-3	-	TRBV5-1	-	TGCGCCAGCAGCCCGGACAGACCCGGGATAGATACGCAGTATTTT	CASSPDRPGIDTQYF